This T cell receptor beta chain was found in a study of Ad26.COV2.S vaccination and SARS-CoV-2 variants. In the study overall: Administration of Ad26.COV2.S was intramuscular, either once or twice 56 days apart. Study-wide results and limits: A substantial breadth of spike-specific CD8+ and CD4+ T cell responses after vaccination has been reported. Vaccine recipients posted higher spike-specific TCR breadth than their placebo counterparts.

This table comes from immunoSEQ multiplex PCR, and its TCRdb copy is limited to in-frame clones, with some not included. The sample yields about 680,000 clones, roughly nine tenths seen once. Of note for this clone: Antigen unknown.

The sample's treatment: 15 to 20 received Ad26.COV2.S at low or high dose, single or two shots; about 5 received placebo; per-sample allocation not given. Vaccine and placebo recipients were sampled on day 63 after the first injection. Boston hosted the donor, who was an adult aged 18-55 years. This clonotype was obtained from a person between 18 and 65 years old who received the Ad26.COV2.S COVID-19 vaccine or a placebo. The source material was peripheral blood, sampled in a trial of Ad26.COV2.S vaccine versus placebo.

The CDR3 DNA follows: TGTGCCTGGAGTGAGGACAGGAATCAGCCCCAGCATTTT. Translating it yields CAWSEDRNQPQHF. The gene calls are TRBV30 and TRBJ1-5, with TRBD1 matching 7 bases. CDR3 length: 13 residues. V lost 1 base to trimming and J lost 4 bases; unmatched junction nucleotides: 1. In germline, CDR1 is GTSNPN, CDR2 SVGIG (reference sequence).